Listed below are T cell receptor beta chains from one sample, sequenced in a study of vaccination effects on CD4 cells after COVID-19. The protocol was immunoSEQ multiplex PCR, while the TCRdb copy is restricted to in-frame clones and leaves out a portion. The table records 30,000 to 35,000 clones, about 80% of them present only once. Which antigens these TCRs recognize remains unknown. The material sequenced was CD4+ T cells from PBMCs cultured with HCoV-OC43 spike peptides, taken before COVID-19 vaccination. These receptors were collected from a human donor who received a COVID-19 vaccine. The CDR3 runs from the conserved cysteine through the conserved F or W. The order of the fields is clone size, V gene, D gene, J gene, CDR3 protein, CDR3 DNA. A D gene is named only where the DNA matches it firmly. Clone sizes are given selectively: once, few, many, or a class where the clone is expanded.

>.|TRBV6-1|TRBD2|TRBJ2-5
CASSELAGGQETQYF
TGTGCCAGCAGTGAACTAGCGGGGGGGCAAGAGACCCAGTACTTC
>few|TRBV19|.|TRBJ1-3
CASRPGVRVEYRNTIYF
TGTGCCAGTAGGCCCGGGGTCAGGGTTGAGTATCGAAACACCATATATTTT
>once|TRBV12-3/TRBV12-4|.|TRBJ1-2
CASSLARTLGYTF
TGTGCCAGCAGTTTAGCGAGGACTCTAGGCTACACCTTC
>.|TRBV5-5|.|TRBJ2-4
CASSPGGNRDIQYF
TGTGCCAGCAGCCCCGGGGGTAACCGAGACATTCAGTACTTC
>.|TRBV5-4|TRBD2|TRBJ2-2
CASSLAGTRAGELFF
TGTGCCAGCAGCTTGGCCGGGACTAGGGCCGGGGAGCTGTTTTTT
>medium-sized|TRBV6-5|.|TRBJ2-5
CASSTHLGLQETQYF
TGTGCCAGCAGTACCCACTTGGGCCTCCAAGAGACCCAGTACTTC
>.|TRBV11-3|TRBD1|TRBJ1-1
CASSLGTGRNTEAFF
TGTGCCAGCAGCTTAGGGACAGGTCGGAACACTGAAGCTTTCTTT
>few|TRBV5-1|.|TRBJ2-2
CASSLAGGTNTGELFF
TGCGCCAGCAGCTTGGCCGGGGGTACGAACACCGGGGAGCTGTTTTTT
>.|TRBV7-9|.|TRBJ1-4
CASSWSEDEKLFF
TGTGCCAGCAGCTGGTCCGAGGATGAAAAACTGTTTTTT
>few|TRBV6-6|TRBD2|TRBJ2-1
CASSLSGGVYNEQFF
TGTGCCAGCAGCCTTAGCGGGGGGGTCTACAATGAGCAGTTCTTC
>.|TRBV2|TRBD2|TRBJ2-1
CASKALAGRSEQFF
TGTGCCAGCAAGGCACTAGCGGGGCGGAGTGAGCAGTTCTTC
>few|TRBV29-1|TRBD1|TRBJ1-1
CSVPGQGSGFEAFF
TGCAGCGTCCCGGGACAGGGAAGCGGGTTTGAAGCTTTCTTT
>.|TRBV5-4|TRBD2|TRBJ2-1
CASSLAGESYNEQFF
TGTGCCAGCAGTCTAGCGGGAGAGTCCTACAATGAGCAGTTCTTC
>.|TRBV4-1|.|TRBJ2-5
CASSQERVAQETQYF
TGCGCCAGCAGCCAAGAAAGGGTAGCACAAGAGACCCAGTACTTC
>few|TRBV6-1|.|TRBJ2-6
CASSEALLWSAGANVLTF
TGTGCCAGCAGTGAAGCGCTTCTCTGGTCGGCTGGGGCCAACGTCCTGACTTTC
>.|TRBV21-1|.|TRBJ2-7
CASSISGGGQGFYEQYF
TGTGCCAGCAGCATCTCGGGGGGGGGACAGGGGTTCTACGAGCAGTACTTC
>few|TRBV3-1/TRBV3-2|.|TRBJ2-5
CASSQAPETQYF
TGTGCCAGCAGCCAGGCCCCAGAGACCCAGTACTTC
>few|TRBV11-2|.|TRBJ2-5
CASSSYQETQYF
TGTGCCAGCAGCTCGTACCAAGAGACCCAGTACTTC
>once|TRBV10-3|TRBD1|TRBJ2-2
CAISERDRGPNTGELFF
TGTGCCATCAGTGAGAGGGACAGGGGGCCGAACACCGGGGAGCTGTTTTTT
>.|TRBV5-4|TRBD1|TRBJ1-1
CASSSRTGAGEAFF
TGTGCCAGCAGCTCTCGAACAGGGGCCGGGGAAGCTTTCTTT
>.|TRBV6-6|.|TRBJ1-3
CASSSPQVSGNTIYF
TGTGCCAGCAGCTCCCCGCAGGTTTCAGGAAACACCATATATTTT
>.|TRBV30|TRBD1|TRBJ2-1
CAWSADAGGQFF
TGTGCCTGGAGTGCGGATGCAGGGGGGCAGTTCTTC
>.|TRBV28|.|TRBJ2-7
CASRTHTYEQYF
TGTGCCAGCAGGACCCACACCTACGAGCAGTACTTC
>.|TRBV7-9|.|TRBJ1-5
CASSQNTNQPQHF
TGTGCCAGCAGCCAAAATACAAATCAGCCCCAGCATTTT